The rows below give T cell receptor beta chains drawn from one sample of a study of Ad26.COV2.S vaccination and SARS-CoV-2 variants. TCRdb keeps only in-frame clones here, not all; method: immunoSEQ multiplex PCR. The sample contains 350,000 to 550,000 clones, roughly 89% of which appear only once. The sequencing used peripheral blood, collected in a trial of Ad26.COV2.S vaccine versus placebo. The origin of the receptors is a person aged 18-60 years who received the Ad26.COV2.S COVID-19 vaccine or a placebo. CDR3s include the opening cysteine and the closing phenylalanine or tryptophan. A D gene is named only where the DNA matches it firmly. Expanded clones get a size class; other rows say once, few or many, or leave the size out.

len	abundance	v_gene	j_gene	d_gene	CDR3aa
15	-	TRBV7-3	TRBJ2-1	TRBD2	CASSLMLAGANEQFF
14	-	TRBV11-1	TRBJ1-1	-	CASMGGNQNTEAFF
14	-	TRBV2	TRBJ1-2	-	CASNLDRRVYGYTF
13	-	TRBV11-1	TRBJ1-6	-	CASSLGGVSPLHF
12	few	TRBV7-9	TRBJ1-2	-	CASGITNYGYTF
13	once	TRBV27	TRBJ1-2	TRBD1	CASSKTGRVGYTF
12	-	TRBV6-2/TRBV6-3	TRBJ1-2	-	CASGPGGWSYTF
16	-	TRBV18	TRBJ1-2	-	CASSQNRGAGDYGYTF
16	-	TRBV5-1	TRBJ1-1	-	CASSLEEFVWNTEAFF
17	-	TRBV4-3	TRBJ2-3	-	CASSQAPPPGRTDTQYF
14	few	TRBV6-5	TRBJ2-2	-	CASRRGPNTGELFF
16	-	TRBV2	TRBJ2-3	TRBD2	CASRPGLAVDTDTQYF
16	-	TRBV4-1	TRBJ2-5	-	CASSTQGFVGGETQYF
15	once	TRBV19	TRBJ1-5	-	CASSIVGGSNQPQHF
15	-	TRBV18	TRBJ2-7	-	CASSRFRDTSYEQYF
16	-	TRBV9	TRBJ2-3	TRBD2	CASSVDTSETTDTQYF
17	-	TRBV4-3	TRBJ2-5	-	CASSQDMAASEQETQYF
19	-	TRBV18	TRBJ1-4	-	CASSRGVQGPLATNEKLFF
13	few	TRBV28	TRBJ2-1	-	CATRHGSTNEQFF
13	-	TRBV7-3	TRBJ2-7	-	CASSLGHTYEQYF
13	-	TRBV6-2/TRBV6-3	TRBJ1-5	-	CASSRRDNQPQHF
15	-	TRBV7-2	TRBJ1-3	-	CASSDSTGSGNTIYF
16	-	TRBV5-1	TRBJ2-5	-	CASSGYTGSNEETQYF
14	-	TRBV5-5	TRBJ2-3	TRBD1	CASSSQQGADTQYF
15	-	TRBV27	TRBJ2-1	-	CASSLLQNSGYEQFF
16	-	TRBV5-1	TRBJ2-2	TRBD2	CASSLNSGRSTGELFF
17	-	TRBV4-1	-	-	CASSLLGTKLNTGELFF
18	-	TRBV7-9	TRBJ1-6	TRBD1	CASSSSRQGNAYNSPLHF
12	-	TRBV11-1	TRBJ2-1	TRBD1	CASSSQGNEQFF
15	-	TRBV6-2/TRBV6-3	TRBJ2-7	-	CASSWIRGAGDEQYF
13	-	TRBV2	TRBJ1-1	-	CARRVEMNTEAFF
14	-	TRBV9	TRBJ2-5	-	CASSGGTRGETQYF
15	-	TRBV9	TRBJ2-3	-	CASSAVYTRADTQYF
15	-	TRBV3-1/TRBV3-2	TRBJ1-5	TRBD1	CASSLGQGDVKPQHF
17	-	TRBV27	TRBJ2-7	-	CASSYRGGGTGSYEQYF
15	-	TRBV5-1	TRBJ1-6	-	CASSLQSSGSSPLHF
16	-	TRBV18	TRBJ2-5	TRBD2	CASSLLLAGDGETQYF
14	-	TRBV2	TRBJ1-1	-	CASSQSGSLTEAFF
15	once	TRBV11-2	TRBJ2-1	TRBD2	CASSLGAGGLNEQFF
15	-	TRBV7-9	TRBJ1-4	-	CASSFGGQQNEKLFF
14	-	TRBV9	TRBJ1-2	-	CASSFGGVPYGYTF
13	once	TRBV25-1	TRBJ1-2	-	CASRLTGFYGYTF
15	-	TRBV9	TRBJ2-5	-	CASSEGGQYQETQYF
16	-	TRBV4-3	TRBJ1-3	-	CASSQEKEAAGNTIYF
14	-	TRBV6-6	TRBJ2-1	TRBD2	CASRLPSGLREQFF
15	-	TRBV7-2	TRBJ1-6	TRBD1	CASSLNRGGNSPLHF
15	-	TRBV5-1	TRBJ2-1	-	CASSLGGVYYNEQFF
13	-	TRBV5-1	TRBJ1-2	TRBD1	CASRETGNYGYTF
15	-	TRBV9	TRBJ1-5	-	CASSPRGGLNQPQHF
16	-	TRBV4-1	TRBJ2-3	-	CASSFLPGPSTDTQYF
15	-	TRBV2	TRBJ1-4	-	CASSEYGATNEKLFF
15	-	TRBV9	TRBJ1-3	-	CASSVAMGSGNTIYF
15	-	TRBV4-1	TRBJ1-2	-	CASSQALPRGRGYTF
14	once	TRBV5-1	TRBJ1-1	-	CASSLGRGNTEAFF
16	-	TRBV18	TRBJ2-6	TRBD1	CASSPDRGAGANVLTF
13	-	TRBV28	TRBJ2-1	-	CASTSGWGNEQFF
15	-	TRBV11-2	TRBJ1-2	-	CASSVRDAGGYGYTF
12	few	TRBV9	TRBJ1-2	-	CASTRGNYGYTF